This passage covers 27 T cell receptor beta chains from one sample sequenced in a study of CD8 T cells in ankylosing spondylitis. TCRdb recomputed calls from the 5' RACE reads with MiXCR, one row per CDR3 protein. The table has about 240,000 distinct CDR3 sequences, roughly a tenth seen once. The sequenced material came from blood, either unsorted or a sorted T cell fraction (not recorded which). The receptors originated from a male donor with ankylosing spondylitis or in good health (not recorded which).

The rearrangement joins TRBV20-1 to TRBJ2-1; a weak D match, TRBD2 (5 bases). Germline values: CDR1 DFQATT, CDR2 SNEGSKA (reference sequence). The CDR3 is 13 residues long. Trimming stripped 3 bases from V and 7 bases from J, with 13 bases between. The CDR3 DNA sequence: TGCAGTGCTAGGGAGGCTGGCAAGAATGAGCAGTTCTTC. Encoded protein: CSAREAGKNEQFF.

In this sample, this clonotype turned up many times. This chain uses TRBV12-3 or TRBV12-4 with TRBJ1-3; D uncertain. The CDR3 runs 11 residues. Between the trimmed V and J ends, which lost 3 bases and 3 bases, there was a span of 0 bases. The CDR3 sequence: CASSFGNTIYF. The DNA of the CDR3 is TGTGCCAGCAGTTTTGGAAACACCATATATTTT.

This clonotype has ten or more counts. The rearrangement uses TRBV11-2 and TRBJ2-1; D is undetermined. The V end was cut by 7 bases, the J end by 4 bases, with 23 bases between. From germline, CDR1 is SGHAT and CDR2 FQNNGV. This CDR3 has 17 residues. The CDR3 DNA follows: TGTGCCAGCACCCCTCACAGCCCGACTTCCTCATACAATGAGCAGTTCTTC. Translating it yields CASTPHSPTSSYNEQFF.

This clonotype was counted many times. The chain links TRBV6-1 to TRBJ2-7, with TRBD1 identical over 7 bases. The CDR3 runs 14 residues. V was pared by 7 bases and J by 2 bases, with 8 bases of the junction left unmatched. Germline assignment: CDR1 MNHNS and CDR2 SASEGT. The CDR3 nucleotides read TGTGCCAGCACCTTCGGGACAGATCCCTACGAGCAGTACTTC. This codes for CASTFGTDPYEQYF.

J is TRBJ2-4 and V is TRBV20-1; 7 bases are a match to TRBD1. This CDR3 is 14 amino acids long. Germline assignment: CDR1 DFQATT and CDR2 SNEGSKA (reference sequence). J was trimmed by 7 bases and V by 3 bases; bases with no gene match: 9. CDR3 nucleotides: TGCAGTGCTAGCAAGGACAGGTTAGGGAACATTCAGTACTTC. It encodes CSASKDRLGNIQYF.

The sample holds one count of this clonotype. V is TRBV25-1 and J is TRBJ2-5, with 7 bases fitting TRBD1. The CDR3 sequence is 14 residues long. J was trimmed by 5 bases and V by 5 bases; bases with no gene match: 8. Germline assignment: CDR1 MGHDK and CDR2 SYGVNS. CDR3 amino acids: CASSKQGPTETQYF. The DNA of the CDR3 is TGTGCCAGCAGTAAACAGGGGCCTACGGAGACCCAGTACTTC.

This clonotype was counted many times. The chain uses TRBV27 and TRBJ2-1; D gene unclear. This CDR3 spans 14 amino acids. Trimming cost V 4 bases and J 2 bases, with 9 bases left between them. Germline V gene sequence: CDR1 MNHEY, CDR2 SMNVEV (reference sequence). The CDR3 is CASSWAPTYNEQFF. In nucleotides, the CDR3 is TGTGCCAGCAGTTGGGCCCCGACCTACAATGAGCAGTTCTTC.

There are many counts of this clonotype. The chain joins TRBV4-1 to TRBJ2-1; no clear D. Per the germline V gene, CDR1 is MGHRA and CDR2 is YSYEKL. The CDR3 sequence is 21 residues long. V lost 4 bases to trimming and J lost 0 bases, with 28 bases between them. The CDR3 sequence is CASSPRVDLTQVTSSYNEQFF. CDR3 bases: TGCGCCAGCAGCCCCCGGGTAGACTTAACACAAGTAACGAGCTCCTACAATGAGCAGTTCTTC.

This clonotype was counted at least ten times. The J gene is TRBJ2-3, the V gene TRBV3-1, with D perhaps matching TRBD2 (6 bases). The length of the CDR3 is 16 residues. V was pared by 2 bases and J by 6 bases, with 18 bases between. CDR1 is LGHDT and CDR2 is YNNKEL in the germline V gene (reference sequence). CDR3 DNA: TGTGCCAGCAGCCAAAGGGGTCCGGGGGACGGGGATACGCAGTATTTT. Amino acids: CASSQRGPGDGDTQYF.

At least ten counts were recorded for this clonotype. The V gene is TRBV5-1, the J gene TRBJ2-2; 7 bases line up with TRBD2. There are 17 residues in the CDR3. Losses at the gene ends were 5 bases for V and 4 bases for J; bases not matched to a gene: 14. In germline, CDR1 is SGHRS, CDR2 YFSETQ. CDR3 region: CASSLGGTTGFTGELFF. CDR3 DNA sequence: TGCGCCAGCAGTCTGGGGGGGACGACGGGATTCACCGGGGAGCTGTTTTTT. The full variable domain, completed using reference TRBV5-1 and TRBJ2-2, is KAGVTQTPRYLIKTRGQQVTLSCSPISGHRSVSWYQQTPGQGLQFLFEYFSETQRNKGNFPGRFSGRQFSNSRSEMNVSTLELGDSALYLCASSLGGTTGFTGELFFGEGSRLTVL.

This clonotype was counted between two and nine times. This rearrangement joins TRBV6-5 to TRBJ1-1; a weak D match, TRBD1 (6 bases). From germline, CDR1 is MNHEY and CDR2 SVGAGI. V shed 2 bases and J shed 3 bases, with 10 bases lying between them. The CDR3 length is 14 residues. This CDR3 reads CASSYADRHTEAFF. In DNA form, the CDR3 reads TGTGCCAGCAGTTACGCGGACAGACACACTGAAGCTTTCTTT.

This chain links TRBV7-2 with TRBJ2-2; D gene uncertain. V was clipped by 1 base and J by 4 bases, with 7 bases between them. CDR1 is SGHTA, CDR2 FQGNSA, per germline. The CDR3 spans 14 residues. This chain's CDR3 is CASSLVLSTGELFF. DNA for the CDR3: TGTGCCAGCAGCTTAGTACTATCCACCGGGGAGCTGTTTTTT. Complete variable domain (other parts from reference TRBV7-2 and TRBJ2-2): GAGVSQSPSNKVTEKGKDVELRCDPISGHTALYWYRQSLGQGLEFLIYFQGNSAPDKSGLPSDRFSAERTGGSVSTLTIQRTQQEDSAVYLCASSLVLSTGELFFGEGSRLTVL.

This clonotype showed up just a few times. It may be a read error: a sequence one base away is much more abundant. The V and J genes are TRBV20-1 and TRBJ2-3; D is perhaps TRBD1 or TRBD2 (5 bases each). The CDR3 has 14 amino acids. In germline, CDR1 is DFQATT, CDR2 SNEGSKA (reference sequence). Between the trimmed V and J ends, which lost 5 bases and 3 bases, there was a span of 15 bases. In DNA, the CDR3 is TGCAGTGCTGGTGCAGGGAGAGGTACAGATACGCAGTATTTT. This gives the protein CSAGAGRGTDTQYF.

This clonotype was detected many times. J is TRBJ2-7 and V is TRBV5-1, with D perhaps matching TRBD1 (5 bases). The CDR3 sequence is 20 residues long. Germline V lookup: CDR1 SGHRS, CDR2 YFSETQ. V shed 0 bases and J shed 0 bases, with 25 bases lying between them. CDR3 protein: CASSLEAGQTVEANSYEQYF. In DNA form, the CDR3 reads TGCGCCAGCAGCTTGGAGGCAGGACAAACGGTAGAGGCAAACTCCTACGAGCAGTACTTC.

This clonotype was recorded many times. The genes are TRBV6-5 and TRBJ2-3; 7 bases are shared with TRBD1. Germline values: CDR1 MNHEY, CDR2 SVGAGI. V shed 2 bases and J 0 bases; nucleotides not matched to a gene: 11. This CDR3 spans 18 amino acids. CDR3 bases: TGTGCCAGCAGTTACCGTGGGGCACAGGGGTGGAGCACAGATACGCAGTATTTT. It specifies CASSYRGAQGWSTDTQYF.

This clonotype occurred many times. The J gene is TRBJ1-5, the V gene TRBV12-3 or TRBV12-4; 9 bases line up with TRBD1. The CDR3 spans 15 residues. With V trimmed by 6 bases and J by 7 bases, 10 bases remained unmatched. This CDR3 reads CASRTSGQGWQPQHF. CDR3 nucleotide sequence: TGTGCCAGCAGGACCTCCGGACAGGGGTGGCAGCCCCAGCATTTT.

Turning to this clonotype: This may stem from a read error, because a much larger clone lies one nucleotide away. This chain connects TRBV4-2 to TRBJ2-4; D uncertain. Trimming shortened V by 4 bases and J by 9 bases, and 10 bases separated the two germline ends. This CDR3 is built from 12 residues. Per germline, CDR1 LGHNA and CDR2 YNFKEQ. CDR3 DNA sequence: TGTGCCAGCAGCCTCGTCCGAAGCATTCAGTACTTC. Encoded protein: CASSLVRSIQYF.

The rearrangement links TRBV19 to TRBJ2-1; no firm D call. Trimming pared 3 bases from V and 7 bases from J, leaving 13 bases between. The germline V gene encodes CDR1 LNHDA and CDR2 SQIVND (reference sequence). The CDR3 has 14 residues. The CDR3 bases are TGTGCCAGTAGTATTTCAGTTCTGGGGAATGAGCAGTTCTTC. Translated, it gives CASSISVLGNEQFF.

V and J are TRBV3-1 and TRBJ2-3; 11 bases are shared with TRBD2. CDR3 length: 16 residues. Germline CDR1 and CDR2: LGHDT and YNNKEL (reference sequence). With V trimmed by 4 bases and J by 5 bases, 8 bases remained unmatched. The CDR3 DNA reads as TGTGCCAGCAGCCCCAAGACTAGCGGGGACGTAGATACGCAGTATTTT. Translating it yields CASSPKTSGDVDTQYF.

This clonotype was seen ten or more times. This chain links TRBV5-1 with TRBJ1-2; no firm D call. CDR3 size: 13 residues. The germline V and J ends were trimmed by 0 bases and 6 bases, with 9 bases remaining between them. The germline V gene has CDR1 SGHRS and CDR2 YFSETQ. CDR3 nucleotides: TGCGCCAGCAGCTTGGTGTCGGTCCATGGCTACACCTTC. This translates into CASSLVSVHGYTF.

This clonotype has a count of ten or more. V usage is TRBV5-1 and J usage is TRBJ2-1; the match to TRBD2 covers 7 bases. Germline assignment: CDR1 SGHRS and CDR2 YFSETQ. The CDR3 consists of 11 residues. Unmatched junction bases numbered 1, after V lost 6 bases and J lost 7 bases. The CDR3 DNA reads TGCGCCAGCATGCGGGGGAATGAGCAGTTCTTC. Amino acids: CASMRGNEQFF.

This clonotype has ten or more counts. The chain uses TRBV6-6 and TRBJ2-7; the D gene is possibly TRBD2 (6 bases). CDR1 and CDR2 from the germline V gene are MNHNY and SVGAGI (reference sequence). This CDR3 has 13 residues. V dropped 2 bases and J dropped 4 bases, with 9 bases sitting between them. The CDR3 reads CASSYEGRYEQYF. CDR3 nucleotides: TGTGCCAGCAGTTACGAGGGGAGGTACGAGCAGTACTTC.

For this clonotype: Relative to the germline gene, one junction end is altered; a read error may explain this. The V gene is TRBV6-5, the J gene TRBJ2-2; maybe TRBD2 (5 bases). The CDR3 has 15 residues. The V gene's germline CDR1 is MNHEY and CDR2 SVGAGI. The CDR3 loop is CVSSSSSGYTGELFF. The CDR3, as DNA: TGTGTCAGCAGTTCTTCAAGCGGATACACCGGGGAGCTGTTTTTT.

This clonotype was observed many times. V is TRBV4-1 and J is TRBJ2-7, with 9 positions matching TRBD1. The ends lost 0 bases at V and 11 bases at J; junction bases unmatched: 2. Per germline, CDR1 MGHRA and CDR2 YSYEKL. The CDR3 has 12 residues. CDR3 residues: CASSQDGDREYF. The CDR3 DNA sequence: TGCGCCAGCAGCCAAGATGGGGACAGGGAGTACTTC.

This clonotype was picked up many times. The V and J genes are TRBV5-6 and TRBJ1-4; D unclear. V was cut by 3 bases and J by 2 bases, with 5 bases left in between. Germline V gene data show CDR1 as SGHDT and CDR2 as YYEEEE. The CDR3 runs to 13 residues. CDR3: CASSSGTNEKLFF. As DNA, the CDR3 is TGTGCCAGCAGCTCCGGTACTAATGAAAAACTGTTTTTT.

This clonotype has a count of ten or more. The CDR3 is CASSLVSTDTQYF. The CDR3 DNA reads as TGTGCCAGCAGCTTAGTTAGCACAGATACGCAGTATTTT. The V and J genes are TRBV7-2 and TRBJ2-3; no firm D call. The germline gives CDR1 SGHTA, CDR2 FQGNSA. CDR3 length: 13 residues. Trimming removed 1 base at V and 0 bases at J, with 2 bases between.

In its sample, this clonotype was seen many times. The chain uses TRBV7-2 and TRBJ1-5; TRBD1 might be the D (5 bases). Germline CDR1 is SGHTA and CDR2 is FQGNSA. The CDR3 consists of 15 residues. Trimming left V 1 base short and J 0 bases short, with 7 bases between. The DNA of the CDR3 is TGTGCCAGCAGCTTAGGGACAAATAGCAATCAGCCCCAGCATTTT. This encodes CASSLGTNSNQPQHF. Complete variable domain (other parts from reference TRBV7-2 and TRBJ1-5): GAGVSQSPSNKVTEKGKDVELRCDPISGHTALYWYRQSLGQGLEFLIYFQGNSAPDKSGLPSDRFSAERTGGSVSTLTIQRTQQEDSAVYLCASSLGTNSNQPQHFGDGTRLSIL.